This section outlines one T cell receptor beta chain sequence together with its context. Its antigen remains unidentified. At one end, the junction sequence differs from germline, possibly due to a read error. The assay was run at survey level. The protocol was immunoSEQ multiplex PCR, while the TCRdb copy is restricted to in-frame clones and leaves out a portion. The profile covers about 15,000 clones, with roughly 70% appearing a single time and 3.4% taken by the ten largest. The data were obtained in a study of pediatric ulcerative colitis. The study, taken as a whole, reports: Repertoires came from total lymphocyte DNA, so rare subsets like regulatory T cells may be missed. In rectum, acute severe colitis had expanded clones and less diversity. No controls had the two rectal clonotypes shared by ulcerative colitis patients.

The rectum was sampled with one to two pinch biopsies at colonoscopy. This CDR3 is built from 13 residues. Per germline, CDR1 MDHEN and CDR2 SYDVKM. This TCR came from a girl aged 10-17 years with moderate ulcerative colitis. J is TRBJ1-2 and V is TRBV28; D is possibly TRBD1 (6 bases). The sample was gut tissue. In DNA, the CDR3 is TGTGCCAGCAGTTTATTAACCCCGGACAGTGGCGGCTTC. It translates to CASSLLTPDSGGF.